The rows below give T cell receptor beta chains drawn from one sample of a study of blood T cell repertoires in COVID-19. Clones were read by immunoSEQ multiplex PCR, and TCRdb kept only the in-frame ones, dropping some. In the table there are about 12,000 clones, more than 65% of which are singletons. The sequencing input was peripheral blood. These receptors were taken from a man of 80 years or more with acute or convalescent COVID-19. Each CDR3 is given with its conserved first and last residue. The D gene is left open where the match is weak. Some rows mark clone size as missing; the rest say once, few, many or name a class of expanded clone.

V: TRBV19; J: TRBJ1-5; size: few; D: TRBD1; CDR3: CASSTGQVTNEPQHF; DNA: TGTGCCAGTAGTACGGGACAGGTTACTAATGAGCCCCAGCATTTT
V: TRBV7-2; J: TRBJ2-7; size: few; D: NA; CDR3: CASSEQVSEQYF; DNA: TGTGCCAGCAGCGAACAGGTCTCCGAGCAGTACTTC
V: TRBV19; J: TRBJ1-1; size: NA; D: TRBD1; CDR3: CASSLQTGSLGTEAFF; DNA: TGTGCCAGTAGTTTGCAGACAGGGTCATTGGGCACTGAAGCTTTCTTT
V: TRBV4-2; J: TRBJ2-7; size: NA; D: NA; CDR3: CASSQAGRQGYEQYF; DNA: TGTGCCAGCAGCCAAGCCGGGCGGCAGGGATACGAGCAGTACTTC
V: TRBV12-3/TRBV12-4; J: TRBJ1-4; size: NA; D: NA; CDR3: CASSFGQNEKLFF; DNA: TGTGCCAGCAGTTTCGGACAGAATGAAAAACTGTTTTTT
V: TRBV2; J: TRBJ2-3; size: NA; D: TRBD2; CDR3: CASSVLAGATDTQYF; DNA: TGTGCCAGCAGCGTACTAGCGGGAGCGACAGATACGCAGTATTTT
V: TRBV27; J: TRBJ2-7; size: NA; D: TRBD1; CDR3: CASSVAGTGGFDEQYF; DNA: TGTGCCAGCAGTGTCGCGGGGACAGGGGGCTTCGACGAGCAGTACTTC
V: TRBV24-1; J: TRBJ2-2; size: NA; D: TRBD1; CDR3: CATSDSYGQVNTGELFF; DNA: TGTGCCACCAGTGACTCTTACGGACAGGTGAACACCGGGGAGCTGTTTTTT
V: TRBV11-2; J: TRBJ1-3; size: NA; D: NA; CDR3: CASSEGLSGNTIYF; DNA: TGTGCCAGCAGCGAGGGACTTTCTGGAAACACCATATATTTT
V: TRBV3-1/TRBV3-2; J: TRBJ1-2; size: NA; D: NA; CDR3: CASSQDLTGKKGYTF; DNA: TGTGCCAGCAGCCAAGACTTAACAGGGAAGAAGGGCTACACCTTC
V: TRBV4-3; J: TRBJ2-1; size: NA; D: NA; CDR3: CASSQDPQGYDEQFF; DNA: TGCGCCAGCAGCCAAGACCCCCAGGGGTATGATGAGCAGTTCTTC
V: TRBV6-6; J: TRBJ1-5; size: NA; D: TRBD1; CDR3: CASSYERGQGYQPQHF; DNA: TGTGCCAGCAGTTACGAGCGTGGACAGGGCTATCAGCCCCAGCATTTT
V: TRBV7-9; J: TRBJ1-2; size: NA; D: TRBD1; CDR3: CASSLVQGQLDGYTF; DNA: TGTGCCAGCAGCTTAGTTCAGGGACAGTTGGATGGCTACACCTTC
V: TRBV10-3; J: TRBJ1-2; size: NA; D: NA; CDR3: CAISEYSPDWGQNQYGYTF; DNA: TGTGCCATCAGTGAGTACAGCCCTGACTGGGGGCAGAATCAGTATGGCTACACCTTC
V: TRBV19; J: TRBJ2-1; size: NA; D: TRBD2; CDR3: CASSDPSGPNGNEQFF; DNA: TGTGCCAGTAGCGACCCTAGCGGACCTAATGGTAATGAGCAGTTCTTC
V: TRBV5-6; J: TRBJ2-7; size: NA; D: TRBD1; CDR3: CASSLGLGTGISAYEQYF; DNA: TGTGCCAGCAGCTTGGGGTTAGGGACAGGGATATCGGCCTACGAGCAGTACTTC
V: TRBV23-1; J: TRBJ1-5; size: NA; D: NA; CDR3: CASSTSYRLQHF; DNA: TGCGCCAGCAGTACCTCGTACAGGCTCCAGCATTTT
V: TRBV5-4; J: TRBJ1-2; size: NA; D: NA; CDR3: CASSLLQGLNGYTF; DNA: TGTGCCAGCAGCTTGTTACAGGGACTAAATGGCTACACCTTC
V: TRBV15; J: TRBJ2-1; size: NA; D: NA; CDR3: CATSRDGDRYNEQFF; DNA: TGTGCCACCAGCAGAGATGGAGACAGGTACAATGAGCAGTTCTTC
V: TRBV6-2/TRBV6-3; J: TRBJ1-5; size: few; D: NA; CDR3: CASSYTGPHQPQHF; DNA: TGTGCCAGCAGTTACACAGGGCCTCATCAGCCCCAGCATTTT
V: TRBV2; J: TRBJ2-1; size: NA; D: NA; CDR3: CASSDVSTIRQFF; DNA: TGTGCCAGCAGTGACGTCAGCACTATTCGTCAGTTCTTC
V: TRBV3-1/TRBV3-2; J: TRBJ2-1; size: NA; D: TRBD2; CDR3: CASSLRTSGGSDNEQFF; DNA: TGTGCCAGCAGCCTTCGGACTAGCGGGGGCTCCGACAATGAGCAGTTCTTC
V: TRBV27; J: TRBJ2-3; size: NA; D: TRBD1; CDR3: CASRQAGGATDTQYF; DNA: TGTGCCAGCAGACAAGCAGGGGGCGCAACAGATACGCAGTATTTT
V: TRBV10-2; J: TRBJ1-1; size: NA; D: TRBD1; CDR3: CASSELQGTNTEAFF; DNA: TGCGCCAGCAGTGAGTTACAGGGGACGAACACTGAAGCTTTCTTT
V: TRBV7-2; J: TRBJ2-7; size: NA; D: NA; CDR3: CASSLRHTGSKAEQYF; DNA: TGTGCCAGCAGCCTCCGGCATACAGGGAGTAAGGCCGAGCAGTACTTC
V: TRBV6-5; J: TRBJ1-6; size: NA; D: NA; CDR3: CASRPRERNSPLHF; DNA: TGTGCCAGCAGGCCTAGGGAGAGAAATTCACCCCTCCACTTT
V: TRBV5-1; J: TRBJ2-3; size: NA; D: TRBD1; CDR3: CASSYARTGGQSDTQYF; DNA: TGCGCCAGCAGCTACGCACGGACAGGGGGGCAATCAGATACGCAGTATTTT
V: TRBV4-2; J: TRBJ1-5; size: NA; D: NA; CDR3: CASSQDEDQPQHF; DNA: TGTGCCAGCAGCCAAGATGAGGATCAGCCCCAGCATTTT
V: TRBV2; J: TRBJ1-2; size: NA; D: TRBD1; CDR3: CASSQGDGYTF; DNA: TGTGCCAGCAGTCAGGGGGATGGCTACACCTTC
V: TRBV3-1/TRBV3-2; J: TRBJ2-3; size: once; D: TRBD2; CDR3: CASRPSGGPRRTDTQYF; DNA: TGTGCCAGCAGGCCTAGCGGGGGGCCAAGACGCACAGATACGCAGTATTTT
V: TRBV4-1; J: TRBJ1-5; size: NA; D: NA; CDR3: CASSLTPLDRLGQPQHF; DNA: TGCGCCAGCAGCCTAACTCCCCTCGACAGGCTGGGTCAGCCCCAGCATTTT
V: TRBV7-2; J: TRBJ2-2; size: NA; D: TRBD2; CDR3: CASSLLAGANTGELFF; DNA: TGTGCCAGCAGCCTACTAGCGGGGGCGAACACCGGGGAGCTGTTTTTT